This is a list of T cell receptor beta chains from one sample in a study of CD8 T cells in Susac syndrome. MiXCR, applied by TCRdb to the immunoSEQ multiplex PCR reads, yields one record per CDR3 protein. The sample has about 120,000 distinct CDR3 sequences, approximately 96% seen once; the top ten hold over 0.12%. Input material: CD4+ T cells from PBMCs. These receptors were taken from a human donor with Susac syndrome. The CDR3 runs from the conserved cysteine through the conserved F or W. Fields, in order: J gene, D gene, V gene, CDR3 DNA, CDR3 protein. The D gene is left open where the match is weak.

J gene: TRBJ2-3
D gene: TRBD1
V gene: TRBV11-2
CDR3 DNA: TGTGCCAGCAGCCTAAGGGGGCAGGATGTTACAGATACGCAGTATTTT
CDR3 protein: CASSLRGQDVTDTQYF

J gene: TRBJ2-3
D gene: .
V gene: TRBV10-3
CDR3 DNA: TGTGCCATCAAGTCTGGCTGGTTGAACACAGATACGCAGTATTTT
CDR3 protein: CAIKSGWLNTDTQYF

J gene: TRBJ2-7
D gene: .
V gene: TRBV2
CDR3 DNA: TGTGCCAGCAGTGAATTTAGGGGCGGAGTAGGGCAGTACTTC
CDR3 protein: CASSEFRGGVGQYF

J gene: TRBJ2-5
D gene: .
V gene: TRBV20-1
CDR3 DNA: TGCAGTGCTAGAGATGGGGCGGCGGACCAAGAGACCCAGTACTTC
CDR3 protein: CSARDGAADQETQYF

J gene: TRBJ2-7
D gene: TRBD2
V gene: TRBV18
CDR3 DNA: TGTGCCAGCTCACCGGAGCGGGGAGACTACGAGCAGTACTTC
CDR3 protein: CASSPERGDYEQYF

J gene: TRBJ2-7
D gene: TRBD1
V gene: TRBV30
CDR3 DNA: TGTGCCTTGGAGGCTTCAATCAGGGGGCAATGGGAGCAGTACTTC
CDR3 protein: CALEASIRGQWEQYF

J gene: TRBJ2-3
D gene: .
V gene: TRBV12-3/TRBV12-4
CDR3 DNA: TGTGCCAGCGGGCTTGCCGGGGGTGCTAGCACAGATACGCAGTATTTT
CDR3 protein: CASGLAGGASTDTQYF

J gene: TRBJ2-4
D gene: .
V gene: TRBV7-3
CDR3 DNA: TGTGCCAGCAGTTCTGACAGACTGAAAAACATTCAGTACTTC
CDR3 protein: CASSSDRLKNIQYF

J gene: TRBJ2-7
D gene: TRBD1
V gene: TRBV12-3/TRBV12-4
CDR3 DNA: TGTGCCAGCAGTAGATCCAAAGGGGGCCCTGAGTACTTC
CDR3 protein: CASSRSKGGPEYF

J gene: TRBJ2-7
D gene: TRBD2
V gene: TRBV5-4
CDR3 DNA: TGTGCCAGCAGCTTGGGGCTAGCGGAGTCGGGGGAGCAGTACTTC
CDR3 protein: CASSLGLAESGEQYF

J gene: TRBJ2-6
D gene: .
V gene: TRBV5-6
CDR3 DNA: TGTGCCAGCACTCCAGGGGGAGGTTCTGTGGCCAACGTCCTGACTTTC
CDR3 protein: CASTPGGGSVANVLTF

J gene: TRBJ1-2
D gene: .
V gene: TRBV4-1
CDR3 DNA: TGCGCCAGCAGCCCCTGGAAGGAGGTGGGAGGCTACACCTTC
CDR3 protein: CASSPWKEVGGYTF

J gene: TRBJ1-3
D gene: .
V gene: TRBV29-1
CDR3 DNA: TGCAGCGTTGCGGTTCCTGGAAACACCATATATTTT
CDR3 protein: CSVAVPGNTIYF

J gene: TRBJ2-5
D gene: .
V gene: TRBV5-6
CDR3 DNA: TGTGCCAGCAGCCCGTGGATCCGGGACTTCCAAGAGACCCAGTACTTC
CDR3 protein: CASSPWIRDFQETQYF

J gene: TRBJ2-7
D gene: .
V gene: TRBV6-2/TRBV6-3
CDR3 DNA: TGTGCCAGCAGTTACGACGGACCCTTGGGACGGATCTCCTACGAGCAGTACTTC
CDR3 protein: CASSYDGPLGRISYEQYF

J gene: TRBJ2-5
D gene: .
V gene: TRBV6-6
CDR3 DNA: TGTGCCAGCAGTTACTCGAGGTTTGGAGAGACCCAGTACTTC
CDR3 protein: CASSYSRFGETQYF

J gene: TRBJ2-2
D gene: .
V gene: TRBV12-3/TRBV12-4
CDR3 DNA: TGTGCCAGCAGTTTAGGTCTACTAGGGAACACCGGGGAGCTGTTTTTT
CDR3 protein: CASSLGLLGNTGELFF

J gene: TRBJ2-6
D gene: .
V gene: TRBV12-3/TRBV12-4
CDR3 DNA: TGTGCCACCACTCCCTCTGGGGCCAACGTCCTGACTTTC
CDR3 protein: CATTPSGANVLTF

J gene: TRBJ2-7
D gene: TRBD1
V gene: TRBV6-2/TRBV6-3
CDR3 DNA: TGTGCCAGCAGGCGGACAGGGTCATTCTACGAGCAGTACTTC
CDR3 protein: CASRRTGSFYEQYF

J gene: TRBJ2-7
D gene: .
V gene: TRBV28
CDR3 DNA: TGTGCCAGCATTCAAGGCGGGGACCCCTACGAGCAGTACTTC
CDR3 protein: CASIQGGDPYEQYF

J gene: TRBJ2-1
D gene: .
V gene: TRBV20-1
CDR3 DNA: TGCAGTGCTAGAGCCACAGGAAGGGGAGGCTCCTACAATGAGCAGCTCTTC
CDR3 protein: CSARATGRGGSYNEQLF

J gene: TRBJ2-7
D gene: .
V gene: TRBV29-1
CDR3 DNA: TGCAGCGTTGAACCGGGGTTGGGCTCCTACGAGCAGTACTTC
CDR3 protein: CSVEPGLGSYEQYF